This TCR beta chain was documented in a study of cytomegalovirus exposure and HLA in healthy donors. V lost 0 bases and J lost 0, with 9 bases in between. This CDR3 region has 16 residues. The germline V gene encodes CDR1 MNHEY and CDR2 SMNVEV (reference sequence). Regarding this clone: Its cognate antigen is unknown.

Study-wide results and limits: In vitro assays verified that three CMV-associated chains recognized CMV antigens specifically.

Generated by immunoSEQ multiplex PCR, the TCRdb table keeps only in-frame clones and is missing some. The repertoire holds about 130,000 clones, with roughly 95% as singletons. Sequences were obtained from PBMCs. This TCR was recovered from a man between 18 and 35 years old in good health and CMV-seronegative. This chain connects TRBV27 to TRBJ1-5, with D possibly being TRBD1 (6 bases). The CDR3 DNA reads TGTGCCAGCAGTTTATCGAGGACAGCTAGCAATCAGCCCCAGCATTTT. This translates into CASSLSRTASNQPQHF.